The present T cell receptor (beta chain) was sequenced within a study of shared clonotypes between healthy human individuals. At a deep level, the assay was run. Clones were read by immunoSEQ multiplex PCR, and TCRdb kept only the in-frame ones, dropping some. This table holds 780,000 or so clones, just under 75% found once. The CDR3 is 11 amino acids. CDR1 is MNHNY and CDR2 is SVGAGI in the germline V gene (reference sequence). The V end lost 6 bases, the J end lost 4 bases, and 7 bases lay between the germline ends. The clonotype originates from a woman in her 30s in good health. Sequenced: memory CD4+ T cells sorted from blood. Subset described: CD45RA-negative fraction. The rearrangement links TRBV6-6 to TRBJ2-7; maybe TRBD1 (5 bases). In DNA, the CDR3 is TGTGCCAGCAGGCAGGGTTACGAGCAGTACTTC. Protein sequence: CASRQGYEQYF.